Sequencing of this TCR beta chain was carried out in a study of beta chain features in type 1 diabetes. CDR1 and CDR2 from the germline V gene are LGHNA and YSLEER. This CDR3 has 19 amino acids. The J segment lost 7 bases and the V segment lost 0 bases, leaving 19 bases of the junction unmatched. The whole isolated RNA underwent reverse transcription, so sequencing captured expressed TCRB transcripts. Sequenced by immunoSEQ multiplex PCR; TCRdb stores in-frame clones only, minus some. The profile covers just under 150,000 clones, with under 11% appearing a single time and 1.3% taken by the ten largest.

The chain carries TRBV4-3 and TRBJ2-7; TRBD1 matches 9 bases. This TCR was sampled from a man aged 18 to 29 in good health. Material for sequencing was naive CD4+ T cells from blood. The CDR3 bases are TGCGCCAGCAGCCAAGATGGGGGGACAGGGATTGGGGTTTCGGGAGAGCAGTACTTC. Its protein product is CASSQDGGTGIGVSGEQYF.